Listed below are T cell receptor beta chains from one sample, sequenced in a study of T-cell reconstitution after alpha-beta-depleted transplantation in children. TCRdb re-derived calls from the PCR reads in MiXCR, one entry per CDR3 protein. This sample carries a few hundred thousand distinct CDR3 sequences, 9.5% to 15% of them seen once, and the ten largest clones take 4.5% to 6%. This sample comprised PBMCs from the stem cell graft donor, obtained from the stem cell graft. These receptors originate from a human donor who donated a stem cell graft to a child with combined immunodeficiency. The CDR3 runs from the conserved cysteine through the conserved F or W. Fields, in order: clone size, D gene, J gene, V gene, CDR3 protein, CDR3 DNA. The D gene is left open where the match is weak. Only some rows state a clone size, as once, few, many or a class for expanded clones.

size: many; D: TRBD1; J: TRBJ2-5; V: TRBV29-1; CDR3: CSVKNWDSAETQYF; DNA: TGCAGCGTCAAAAACTGGGACAGCGCGGAGACCCAGTACTTC
size: once; D: TRBD1; J: TRBJ1-6; V: TRBV28; CDR3: CASSSWTGGGDSPLHF; DNA: TGTGCCAGCAGTTCCTGGACAGGCGGGGGGGATTCACCCCTCCACTTT
size: few; D: .; J: TRBJ2-1; V: TRBV10-3; CDR3: CAISDLRSVSYNEQFF; DNA: TGTGCCATCAGTGATTTGAGGAGCGTCTCCTACAATGAGCAGTTCTTC
size: .; D: TRBD1; J: TRBJ2-5; V: TRBV28; CDR3: CASGSRGRMGQETQYF; DNA: TGTGCCAGCGGATCCAGGGGGCGGATGGGGCAGGAGACCCAGTACTTC
size: many; D: .; J: TRBJ1-5; V: TRBV24-1; CDR3: CATGGSSNQPQHF; DNA: TGTGCCACCGGAGGGTCTAGCAATCAGCCCCAGCATTTT
size: few; D: .; J: TRBJ2-3; V: TRBV7-3; CDR3: CASSALARSSPDTQYF; DNA: TGTGCCAGCAGCGCCCTAGCACGGAGTAGTCCAGATACGCAGTATTTT
size: few; D: TRBD1; J: TRBJ2-7; V: TRBV5-1; CDR3: CASSLTGTGAYEQYF; DNA: TGCGCCAGCAGCCTGACCGGGACAGGGGCCTACGAGCAGTACTTC
size: .; D: .; J: TRBJ1-2; V: TRBV18; CDR3: CASSPPGTAYGYTF; DNA: TGTGCCAGCTCACCACCGGGGACGGCCTATGGCTACACCTTC
size: few; D: .; J: TRBJ1-2; V: TRBV19; CDR3: CASYQGMGRGYTF; DNA: TGTGCCAGTTATCAAGGGATGGGCCGCGGCTACACCTTC
size: many; D: .; J: TRBJ1-5; V: TRBV12-3/TRBV12-4; CDR3: CASNGGFNQPQHF; DNA: TGTGCCAGCAACGGGGGGTTCAATCAGCCCCAGCATTTT
size: many; D: TRBD1; J: TRBJ2-7; V: TRBV30; CDR3: CAWTGGNSYEQYF; DNA: TGTGCCTGGACAGGGGGCAACTCCTACGAGCAGTACTTC
size: once; D: .; J: TRBJ2-5; V: TRBV12-3/TRBV12-4; CDR3: CASSMTAYKETQYF; DNA: TGTGCCAGCAGTATGACAGCGTACAAAGAGACCCAGTACTTC
size: many; D: .; J: TRBJ2-2; V: TRBV12-3/TRBV12-4; CDR3: CASSFLQPTNTGELFF; DNA: TGTGCCAGCAGTTTCCTACAGCCTACGAACACCGGGGAGCTGTTTTTT
size: .; D: .; J: TRBJ2-1; V: TRBV5-1; CDR3: CASSLLPSNEQFF; DNA: TGCGCCAGCAGCTTGCTCCCCTCCAATGAGCAGTTCTTC
size: many; D: TRBD2; J: TRBJ2-2; V: TRBV4-1; CDR3: CASSQEGLDDTGELFF; DNA: TGCGCCAGCAGCCAAGAGGGACTAGACGACACCGGGGAGCTGTTTTTT
size: .; D: .; J: TRBJ2-1; V: TRBV6-5; CDR3: CASSFTPGLHNEQFF; DNA: TGTGCCAGCAGTTTCACCCCGGGACTCCACAATGAGCAGTTCTTC
size: few; D: TRBD2; J: TRBJ2-5; V: TRBV2; CDR3: CASSSLSSGFQETQYF; DNA: TGTGCCAGCAGCTCCCTTTCTAGCGGGTTCCAAGAGACCCAGTACTTC
size: .; D: .; J: TRBJ1-5; V: TRBV12-3/TRBV12-4; CDR3: CASSLMPTNQPQHF; DNA: TGTGCCAGCAGTTTAATGCCTACCAATCAGCCCCAGCATTTT
size: .; D: .; J: TRBJ2-6; V: TRBV4-3; CDR3: CASSQVRSGANVLTF; DNA: TGCGCCAGCAGCCAAGTAAGATCTGGGGCCAACGTCCTGACTTTC
size: .; D: TRBD1; J: TRBJ1-2; V: TRBV30; CDR3: CAWSVRDRGPNYGYTF; DNA: TGTGCCTGGAGTGTACGGGACAGGGGGCCGAACTATGGCTACACCTTC
size: few; D: .; J: TRBJ1-1; V: TRBV18; CDR3: CASSPSPRQNTEAFF; DNA: TGTGCCAGCTCACCCTCCCCTAGACAGAACACTGAAGCTTTCTTT
size: few; D: .; J: TRBJ1-4; V: TRBV12-3/TRBV12-4; CDR3: CASSLGGAGAANEKLFF; DNA: TGTGCCAGCAGTTTAGGAGGCGCAGGGGCTGCTAATGAAAAACTGTTTTTT
size: few; D: .; J: TRBJ1-4; V: TRBV4-2; CDR3: CASSQGFTYEKLFF; DNA: TGTGCCAGCAGCCAGGGTTTTACATATGAAAAACTGTTTTTT
size: .; D: .; J: TRBJ2-1; V: TRBV29-1; CDR3: CSVEGRGVHNEQFF; DNA: TGCAGCGTTGAAGGCAGGGGGGTCCACAATGAGCAGTTCTTC
size: .; D: .; J: TRBJ2-1; V: TRBV7-9; CDR3: CASSLAPGGLRNEQFF; DNA: TGTGCCAGCAGCTTAGCCCCGGGGGGCCTTCGTAATGAGCAGTTCTTC
size: .; D: TRBD2; J: TRBJ2-2; V: TRBV9; CDR3: CASSVRSQREGHGELFF; DNA: TGTGCCAGCAGCGTCCGTTCCCAGCGGGAGGGACACGGGGAGCTGTTTTTT
size: .; D: TRBD1; J: TRBJ1-1; V: TRBV6-1; CDR3: CASSPWTGRYTEAFF; DNA: TGTGCCAGCAGTCCTTGGACAGGGAGGTACACTGAAGCTTTCTTT
size: .; D: .; J: TRBJ2-5; V: TRBV12-3/TRBV12-4; CDR3: CASSLRGSAGVHETQYF; DNA: TGTGCCAGCAGTTTAAGGGGGAGCGCAGGGGTTCACGAGACCCAGTACTTC
size: .; D: .; J: TRBJ2-7; V: TRBV11-2; CDR3: CASSLDRGREATYEQYF; DNA: TGTGCCAGCAGCTTAGATCGGGGCAGGGAGGCCACCTACGAGCAGTACTTC
size: many; D: .; J: TRBJ2-6; V: TRBV12-3/TRBV12-4; CDR3: CASSLSDPGANVLTF; DNA: TGTGCCAGCAGTTTGTCGGATCCTGGGGCCAACGTCCTGACTTTC
size: many; D: TRBD2; J: TRBJ2-4; V: TRBV6-4; CDR3: CASSPSGGLENIQYF; DNA: TGTGCCAGCAGTCCTAGCGGGGGGTTGGAAAACATTCAGTACTTC
size: few; D: .; J: TRBJ2-7; V: TRBV18; CDR3: CASATRDGYYEQYF; DNA: TGTGCCAGCGCCACCCGGGACGGCTACTACGAGCAGTACTTC
size: many; D: .; J: TRBJ1-1; V: TRBV7-9; CDR3: CASSSSWAGYTEAFF; DNA: TGTGCCAGCAGCTCGAGCTGGGCGGGCTACACTGAAGCTTTCTTT